The next 17 T cell receptor beta chains were all read from a single sample in a study of Ad26.COV2.S vaccination and SARS-CoV-2 variants. As to treatment: roughly 19 received Ad26.COV2.S at low or high dose, single or two shots; about five received placebo; per-sample allocation not given. Following the first vaccine or placebo injection, samples were taken on day 63. Some clones are missing from TCRdb's copy, which holds only in-frame ones; the method was immunoSEQ multiplex PCR. Of about 370,000 clones detected, about 88% appear once; the ten largest clones hold 1.9%. The sequencing here drew on peripheral blood, taken in a trial of Ad26.COV2.S vaccine versus placebo. These receptors were taken from a person aged 18 to 65 who received the Ad26.COV2.S COVID-19 vaccine or a placebo.

In its sample, this clone was seen a few times. The gene calls are TRBV19 and TRBJ2-1, with D perhaps TRBD2 (6 bases). The V gene's germline CDR1 is LNHDA and CDR2 SQIVND (reference sequence). CDR3 length: 22 amino acids. Trimming pared 4 bases from V and 3 bases from J, leaving 34 bases between. CDR3 in amino acids: CASSTRLVMERTPIWLYNEQFF. Here the CDR3 DNA reads TGTGCCAGTAGTACAAGACTAGTCATGGAACGCACCCCGATCTGGCTCTACAATGAGCAGTTCTTC.

This clone was seen at least ten times. The chain combines TRBV5-6 with TRBJ2-1, with D maybe TRBD2 (6 bases). Trimming removed 0 bases from V and 7 bases from J, with 17 bases in between. There are 16 residues in the CDR3. CDR1 is SGHDT, CDR2 YYEEEE, per germline. CDR3 residues: CASSLGRGGMGNEQFF. CDR3 nucleotides: TGTGCCAGCAGCTTGGGGCGGGGCGGAATGGGAAATGAGCAGTTCTTC.

In its sample, this clone was seen once. The chain uses TRBV5-1 and TRBJ2-1, with D possibly being TRBD1 or TRBD2 (5 bases each). Germline loops: CDR1 SGHRS, CDR2 YFSETQ. The ends were cut back, 3 bases at V and 1 base at J, with 11 bases in the middle. The CDR3 spans 15 residues. CDR3 bases: TGCGCCAGCAGCTACGGGGCGCAATCCTACAATGAGCAGTTCTTC. Translating it yields CASSYGAQSYNEQFF.

The rearrangement links TRBV28 to TRBJ2-5; 7 bases align to TRBD1. The V segment lost 6 bases and the J segment 5 bases; nucleotides outside the gene matches: 18. Looked up from germline, CDR1 is MDHEN and CDR2 is SYDVKM. CDR3 length: 17 residues. In DNA, the CDR3 is TGTGCCAGCAGCCGAAGACAGGGTGGGGGTCCAGGGGAGACCCAGTACTTC. Translated, it gives CASSRRQGGGPGETQYF.

This sequence joins TRBV3-1 (or the pseudogene TRBV3-2) and TRBJ1-6; TRBD1 agrees at 8 bases. The CDR3 runs 16 residues. After removal of 2 bases from V and 6 bases from J, the junction contained 6 bases not matched to a gene. The germline CDR1 and CDR2 sequences are LGHDT and YNNKEL (reference sequence). Here the CDR3 DNA reads TGTGCCAGCAGCCAAATGCAGGGGGCATCTAATTCACCCCTCCACTTT. This encodes CASSQMQGASNSPLHF.

The rearrangement uses TRBV7-2 and TRBJ2-1, with D possibly TRBD1 on 6 matching bases. Trimming removed 1 base at V and 3 bases at J, with 10 bases between. The germline V gene has CDR1 SGHTA and CDR2 FQGNSA. The length of the CDR3 is 15 residues. In DNA, the CDR3 is TGTGCCAGCAGCTTAGGGCAGGGGATCTACAATGAGCAGTTCTTC. As protein: CASSLGQGIYNEQFF.

In the case of this clone: Other DNA sequences in this sample translate to the same CDR3. The chain joins TRBV24-1 to TRBJ2-3; D is unclear. V was clipped by 3 bases and J by 3 bases, with 6 bases between them. Germline CDR1 is KGHDR and CDR2 is SFDVKD. This CDR3 has 13 amino acids. The CDR3 reads CATSDPPTDTQYF. As DNA, the CDR3 is TGTGCCACCAGTGATCCTCCGACAGATACGCAGTATTTT.

Only one count was recorded for this clone. The chain uses TRBV3-1 (or the pseudogene TRBV3-2) and TRBJ1-2; 8 nucleotides line up with TRBD1. This CDR3 is 16 amino acids long. Germline loops: CDR1 LGHDT, CDR2 YNNKEL (reference sequence). V lost 4 bases and J lost 2; bases outside the gene matches: 9. The CDR3 coding sequence is TGTGCCAGCAGCCGCAGTTCCGGACAGGGCAACTATGGCTACACCTTC. Its protein product is CASSRSSGQGNYGYTF.

For this clone: Relative to the germline gene, one junction end is altered; a read error may explain this. The chain is built from TRBV28 and TRBJ2-7, with TRBD2 identical over 8 bases. CDR3 length equals 11 residues. Per germline, CDR1 MDHEN and CDR2 SYDVKM. The CDR3 reads CASSQKREMDF. DNA for the CDR3: TGTGCCAGCAGCCAAAAGCGGGAGATGGACTTC.

The chain couples TRBV6-6 to TRBJ1-1; D call uncertain. V lost 4 bases and J 6 bases, leaving 12 bases between the germline ends. The CDR3 is 13 residues long. CDR1 is MNHNY, CDR2 SVGAGI, per germline (reference sequence). The CDR3 region has the DNA TGTGCCAGCAGTTTTGGAACCGGCTCTGAAGCTTTCTTT. Amino acids: CASSFGTGSEAFF.

The chain is built from TRBV3-1 (or the pseudogene TRBV3-2) and TRBJ2-1, with 14 bases that match TRBD2. The CDR3 has 16 amino acids. The germline gives CDR1 LGHDT, CDR2 YNNKEL (reference sequence). The ends lost 4 bases at V and 6 bases at J; junction bases unmatched: 5. CDR3 nucleotide sequence: TGTGCCAGCAGCCCACCGGGACTAGCGGGAGTCAATGAGCAGTTCTTC. Translation gives CASSPPGLAGVNEQFF.

This clone was seen a few times. The chain links TRBV5-6 to TRBJ1-3, with D unclear. Germline lookup yields CDR1 SGHDT and CDR2 YYEEEE. The length of the CDR3 is 13 residues. V was pared by 2 bases and J by 0 bases, with 3 bases between. Written as DNA, the CDR3 is TGTGCCAGCAGCTTTTCCTCTGGAAACACCATATATTTT. It is translated as CASSFSSGNTIYF.

The rearrangement joins TRBV6-6 to TRBJ2-7, with D uncertain. Germline V gene data show CDR1 as MNHNY and CDR2 as SVGAGI (reference sequence). Trimming removed 0 bases from V and 5 bases from J, with 11 bases in between. The length of the CDR3 is 14 residues. CDR3 sequence reads: CASSYSEGFHEQYF. The CDR3, as DNA: TGTGCCAGCAGTTACTCGGAAGGGTTCCACGAGCAGTACTTC.

This sequence joins TRBV12-5 and TRBJ2-1; D may match TRBD1 or TRBD2 (5 bases each). The CDR3 is 12 amino acids. V was clipped by 6 bases and J by 15 bases, with 18 bases between them. The germline V gene has CDR1 LGHNT and CDR2 FRNRAP. CDR3: CASGQTGARRFF. CDR3 nucleotides: TGTGCTAGTGGCCAGACCGGGGCGCGGCGGTTCTTC.

The V call is TRBV29-1, the J call TRBJ1-1, with D unresolved. The germline V gene has CDR1 SQVTM and CDR2 ANQGSEA. The CDR3 runs to 12 residues. Trimming took 2 bases from V and 1 from J, leaving 5 bases between them. In nucleotides, the CDR3 is TGCAGCGTTGAAACCAGGAACACTGAAGCTTTCTTT. Translation gives CSVETRNTEAFF.

The chain couples TRBV4-2 to TRBJ2-2; D remains ambiguous. CDR1 is LGHNA and CDR2 is YNFKEQ in the germline V gene. The V end was cut by 1 base, the J end by 4 bases, with 7 bases between. CDR3 length: 14 residues. The CDR3 sequence is CASSQASLTGELFF. For the CDR3, the DNA is TGTGCCAGCAGCCAAGCCTCGCTCACCGGGGAGCTGTTTTTT.

The rearrangement links TRBV15 to TRBJ2-1, with a tentative D call TRBD1 (6 bases). The CDR3 has 17 residues. Germline V lookup: CDR1 LNHNV, CDR2 YYDKDF (reference sequence). V dropped 3 bases and J dropped 3 bases, with 18 bases sitting between them. For the CDR3, the DNA is TGTGCCACCAGCAGCGTTTCTCAAGGACAGATCTACAATGAGCAGTTCTTC. Its protein is CATSSVSQGQIYNEQFF.